Listed below are T cell receptor beta chains from one sample, sequenced in a study of preoperative IRX-2 immunotherapy in early breast cancer. Some clones are missing from TCRdb's copy, which holds only in-frame ones; the method was immunoSEQ multiplex PCR. The sample consists of 40,000 to 45,000 clones, about 95% of them appearing once. Specimen: tumor tissue, collected after IRX-2 immunotherapy. The origin of the receptors is a human donor with breast cancer. CDR3s include the opening cysteine and the closing phenylalanine or tryptophan. Each record gives: J gene, V gene, D gene, clone size, CDR3 protein, CDR3 DNA. D genes are given only for firm matches. Part of the rows lack a size; the others show once, few, many or a class for expanded clones.

TRBJ2-7	TRBV7-2	TRBD2	NA	CASSSPQLAGREQYF	TGTGCCAGCAGCTCCCCGCAACTAGCGGGACGCGAGCAGTACTTC
TRBJ2-1	TRBV9	NA	NA	CASSPQRQTYNEQFF	TGTGCCAGCAGCCCTCAAAGGCAGACCTACAATGAGCAGTTCTTC
TRBJ2-1	TRBV27	NA	NA	CASSLLGVGEQFF	TGTGCCAGCAGTTTATTGGGGGTGGGTGAGCAGTTCTTC
TRBJ2-1	TRBV13	TRBD1	NA	CASSLPHSDRDNEQFF	TGTGCCAGCAGCTTGCCCCACTCGGACAGGGACAATGAGCAGTTCTTC
TRBJ2-5	TRBV5-1	NA	NA	CASSSYMTLQETQYF	TGCGCCAGCAGCTCCTACATGACACTCCAAGAGACCCAGTACTTC
TRBJ1-1	TRBV4-2	NA	NA	CASSPKRAGSTEAFF	TGTGCCAGCAGCCCCAAAAGGGCAGGGAGCACTGAAGCTTTCTTT
TRBJ1-6	TRBV5-8	NA	NA	CASSLSGLGYNSPLHF	TGTGCCAGCAGCTTGTCCGGGTTGGGGTATAATTCACCCCTCCACTTT
TRBJ1-5	TRBV9	TRBD1	NA	CASSAGGGPNQPQHF	TGTGCCAGCAGCGCAGGGGGCGGCCCCAATCAGCCCCAGCATTTT
TRBJ1-5	TRBV19	NA	once	CASSIGHGPQHF	TGTGCCAGTAGTATCGGTCATGGGCCCCAGCATTTT
TRBJ2-3	TRBV13	NA	NA	CATPGGPSTDTQYF	TGTGCCACCCCGGGCGGCCCTAGCACAGATACGCAGTATTTT